Listed below are T cell receptor beta chains from one sample, sequenced in a study of cytomegalovirus exposure and HLA in healthy donors. Clones were sequenced by immunoSEQ multiplex PCR, and TCRdb holds only the in-frame ones, with some missing. Of 75,000 to 90,000 clones listed, around 80% were seen once; the top ten hold 13%. Source material: PBMCs. These receptors came from a human donor in good health. CDR3s include the opening cysteine and the closing phenylalanine or tryptophan. D genes are given only for firm matches. Clone size is given for some rows only: seen once, a few or many times, or a class if the clone is expanded.

CDR3 protein: CASSLKAGHSYEQYF
CDR3 DNA: TGTGCTAGCAGCTTAAAGGCCGGACACAGCTACGAGCAGTACTTC
D gene: NA
V gene: TRBV7-7
J gene: TRBJ2-7
clone size: NA

CDR3 protein: CAWSVGRPLHF
CDR3 DNA: TGTGCCTGGAGTGTCGGTCGACCCCTCCACTTT
D gene: NA
V gene: TRBV30
J gene: TRBJ1-6
clone size: NA

CDR3 protein: CASSKTASSGGLETQYF
CDR3 DNA: TGTGCCAGTAGTAAAACGGCGTCTAGCGGGGGGTTAGAGACCCAGTACTTC
D gene: TRBD2
V gene: TRBV19
J gene: TRBJ2-5
clone size: NA

CDR3 protein: CASSQVYRDYGYTF
CDR3 DNA: TGCGCCAGCAGCCAAGTCTACAGGGATTATGGCTACACCTTC
D gene: NA
V gene: TRBV4-3
J gene: TRBJ1-2
clone size: NA

CDR3 protein: CSVDRDGANVLTF
CDR3 DNA: TGCAGCGTTGACCGGGATGGGGCCAACGTCCTGACTTTC
D gene: NA
V gene: TRBV29-1
J gene: TRBJ2-6
clone size: NA

CDR3 protein: CASSRKGAQETQYF
CDR3 DNA: TGTGCCAGCAGTCGAAAGGGGGCGCAAGAGACCCAGTACTTC
D gene: TRBD1
V gene: TRBV6-5
J gene: TRBJ2-5
clone size: NA

CDR3 protein: CASSSYEERGSQPQNF
CDR3 DNA: TGTGCCAGCAGCTCCTACGAGGAGCGGGGAAGTCAGCCCCAGAATTTT
D gene: NA
V gene: TRBV7-8
J gene: TRBJ1-5
clone size: NA

CDR3 protein: CASSSRQGAREKLFF
CDR3 DNA: TGTGCCAGCAGCTCCCGACAGGGGGCTCGAGAAAAACTGTTTTTT
D gene: TRBD1
V gene: TRBV13
J gene: TRBJ1-4
clone size: few

CDR3 protein: CASSYSGQGLRKLFF
CDR3 DNA: TGTGCCAGCAGTTACTCCGGACAGGGTTTGAGAAAACTGTTTTTT
D gene: TRBD1
V gene: TRBV6-5
J gene: TRBJ1-4
clone size: once

CDR3 protein: CASSQDRDNTDTQYF
CDR3 DNA: TGCGCCAGCAGCCAAGATCGGGACAACACAGATACGCAGTATTTT
D gene: NA
V gene: TRBV4-3
J gene: TRBJ2-3
clone size: NA

CDR3 protein: CASSQENGGAYNEQFF
CDR3 DNA: TGCGCCAGCAGCCAAGAAAACGGGGGGGCCTACAATGAGCAGTTCTTC
D gene: TRBD2
V gene: TRBV4-3
J gene: TRBJ2-1
clone size: NA

CDR3 protein: CASSVGAGYGYTF
CDR3 DNA: TGTGCCAGCAGTGTAGGAGCCGGCTATGGCTACACCTTC
D gene: NA
V gene: TRBV2
J gene: TRBJ1-2
clone size: NA

CDR3 protein: CASGDRGGTEAFF
CDR3 DNA: TGTGCCAGCGGGGACAGGGGAGGCACTGAAGCTTTCTTT
D gene: TRBD1
V gene: TRBV25-1
J gene: TRBJ1-1
clone size: few

CDR3 protein: CASSLGGLQETQYF
CDR3 DNA: TGCGCCAGCAGCTTGGGCGGACTGCAAGAGACCCAGTACTTC
D gene: NA
V gene: TRBV5-1
J gene: TRBJ2-5
clone size: NA

CDR3 protein: CASSLWASGGYEQFF
CDR3 DNA: TGTGCCAGCAGCTTATGGGCTAGCGGGGGGTATGAGCAGTTCTTC
D gene: TRBD2
V gene: TRBV7-6
J gene: TRBJ2-1
clone size: NA

CDR3 protein: CASSLRNTEAFF
CDR3 DNA: TGTGCCAGCAGTTTGAGGAACACTGAAGCTTTCTTT
D gene: NA
V gene: TRBV6-6
J gene: TRBJ1-1
clone size: NA